Listed below are T cell receptor beta chains from one sample, sequenced in a study of graft-versus-host responses after intestinal transplantation. For these TCRs, the target antigens are not known. Profiling relied on immunoSEQ multiplex PCR, and the TCRdb table lists in-frame clones only, not all of them. Here the sample spans about 130,000 clones, around nine tenths being singletons. Sequencing was performed on unstimulated CD4+ T cells sorted from spleen or lymph node cells, taken before intestinal transplant. Every receptor here comes from a human donor who received an intestinal transplant. The CDR3 runs from the conserved cysteine through the conserved F or W. The order of the fields is CDR3 length, clone size, V gene, J gene, D gene, CDR3 DNA, CDR3 protein. D genes are given only for firm matches. Clone size appears in some rows only: once, few, many, or a class for an expanded clone.

15	.	TRBV27	TRBJ1-2	TRBD1	TGTGCCAGCAGTTTAGGAGGGACAGGGACGGGAGGCTACACCTTC	CASSLGGTGTGGYTF
14	once	TRBV13	TRBJ1-1	TRBD1	TGTGCCAGCAGCTTACGGACAGGGAACACTGAAGCTTTCTTT	CASSLRTGNTEAFF
14	.	TRBV19	TRBJ2-3	.	TGTGCCAGTAGTATCGGCGGGGGCACAGATACGCAGTATTTT	CASSIGGGTDTQYF
16	.	TRBV18	TRBJ2-3	TRBD2	TGTGCCAGCTCCCCAGCGGGGGGGACGGCCACAGATACGCAGTATTTT	CASSPAGGTATDTQYF
15	.	TRBV6-5	TRBJ2-3	TRBD2	TGTGCCAGCACCCCAGGAAGCGGGGGATCAGATACGCAGTATTTT	CASTPGSGGSDTQYF
14	.	TRBV7-8	TRBJ1-1	.	TGTGCCAGCAGCTTGATCGAAATGAACACTGAAGCTTTCTTT	CASSLIEMNTEAFF
18	.	TRBV10-2	TRBJ2-3	TRBD2	TGCGCCAGCAGTGCTCGACTAGCGGGGGGGTACCCCCCAGATACGCAGTATTTT	CASSARLAGGYPPDTQYF
16	.	TRBV5-4	TRBJ1-1	TRBD1	TGTGCCAGCAGCTCACCGGTTCAGGGGGGGAACACTGAAGCTTTCTTT	CASSSPVQGGNTEAFF
16	.	TRBV2	TRBJ1-1	TRBD1	TGTGCCAGCAAATGGTTGGGACAGACTCTGAACACTGAAGCTTTCTTT	CASKWLGQTLNTEAFF
14	.	TRBV7-2	TRBJ2-3	.	TGTGCCAGCAGCCCATACCGGGACGTCGATACGCAGTATTTT	CASSPYRDVDTQYF
17	.	TRBV5-4	TRBJ2-2	TRBD2	TGTGCCAGCAGCTGGGCTAGCGGGGGGGCGAACACCGGGGAGCTGTTTTTT	CASSWASGGANTGELFF
18	.	TRBV11-2	TRBJ2-6	TRBD1	TGTGCCAGCGGCCCGGGGACAGGGGTTTCCTCTGGGGCCAACGTCCTGACTTTC	CASGPGTGVSSGANVLTF
16	.	TRBV7-2	TRBJ2-6	.	TGTGCCAGCAGCTACGACAGCAATCTTGGGGCCAACGTCCTGACTTTC	CASSYDSNLGANVLTF
16	.	TRBV5-4	TRBJ2-2	TRBD2	TGTGCCAGCAGCTTAGGACTAGCAAGGGACACCGGGGAGCTGTTTTTT	CASSLGLARDTGELFF
15	few	TRBV15	TRBJ1-5	.	TGTGCCACCAGCAGAGAGGTAGGAGGGGATCAGCCCCAGCATTTT	CATSREVGGDQPQHF
17	.	TRBV11-2	TRBJ2-5	.	TGTGCCAGCAGCATCCAGGGAGACCGAGAGATACAAGAGACCCAGTACTTC	CASSIQGDREIQETQYF
16	.	TRBV6-7	TRBJ1-3	.	TGTGCCATCGGCTTTTGGGGGCCGTTAGCTGGAAACACCATATATTTT	CAIGFWGPLAGNTIYF
16	once	TRBV5-5	TRBJ1-4	.	TGTGCCAGCAGCTTGGATGCAGGGTCAACTAATGAAAAACTGTTTTTT	CASSLDAGSTNEKLFF
14	.	TRBV19	TRBJ2-2	.	TGTGCCAGTAACGAGGGGGGGAACACCGGGGAGCTGTTTTTT	CASNEGGNTGELFF
15	.	TRBV5-4	TRBJ1-1	.	TGTGCCAGCAATACTCAGGGAAAAGGGTACGCTGAAGCTTTCTTT	CASNTQGKGYAEAFF
14	.	TRBV6-1	TRBJ2-5	.	TGTGCCAGCAGTGCTACTAGCAGACAAGAGACCCAGTACTTC	CASSATSRQETQYF
15	.	TRBV5-1	TRBJ2-3	TRBD2	TGCGCCAGCAGCGGCGGCGGGGGGGCCGCAGATACGCAGTATTTT	CASSGGGGAADTQYF
13	.	TRBV5-5	TRBJ2-4	.	TGTGCCAGCAGCTTTGGGGAGCAGAACATTCAGTACTTC	CASSFGEQNIQYF
14	.	TRBV2	TRBJ1-2	TRBD1	TGTGCCAGCAGGATGACAGGGGGCGAAGATGGCTACACCTTC	CASRMTGGEDGYTF
14	.	TRBV7-9	TRBJ1-4	TRBD1	TGTGCCAGCAGCCCGAGGACAGGGTATGAAAAACTGTTTTTT	CASSPRTGYEKLFF
15	.	TRBV9	TRBJ1-1	.	TGTGCCAGCAGCCTTGATTGGGCGATGAACACTGAAGCTTTCTTT	CASSLDWAMNTEAFF
14	.	TRBV4-1	TRBJ2-3	.	TGCGCCAGCAGCCAAGGGCCCCAAGACGATACGCAGTATTTT	CASSQGPQDDTQYF
13	.	TRBV28	TRBJ2-1	TRBD2	TGTGCCAGCAGTTTCATTAGCGGGGTCGCGCAGTTCTTC	CASSFISGVAQFF
17	.	TRBV7-9	TRBJ2-7	TRBD2	TGTGCCAGCAGCTTAGGACTAGCGGGGGGAACCTCCTACGAGCAGTACTTC	CASSLGLAGGTSYEQYF
13	.	TRBV2	TRBJ2-5	.	TGTGCCAGCACCCAGGCTCTCCAAGAGACCCAGTACTTC	CASTQALQETQYF
13	.	TRBV2	TRBJ2-1	.	TGTGCCAGCAAGAGGGTTGGGTACAATGAGCAGTTCTTC	CASKRVGYNEQFF
15	once	TRBV4-1	TRBJ1-2	TRBD1	TGCGCCAGCAGCCAGGACAGGGTGCGGGGCTATGGCTACACCTTC	CASSQDRVRGYGYTF
15	.	TRBV10-3	TRBJ1-2	.	TGTGCCATCAGTGAGCCCGGACGCTCCTACTATGGCTACACCTTC	CAISEPGRSYYGYTF
15	.	TRBV9	TRBJ2-5	TRBD2	TGTGCCAGCAGCGGGTCTAGCGGGGGGGCAGAGACCCAGCACTTC	CASSGSSGGAETQHF
13	.	TRBV6-5	TRBJ2-5	.	TGTGCCAGCAGCCGGGGGTGGAAAGAGACCCAGTACTTC	CASSRGWKETQYF
14	.	TRBV7-9	TRBJ2-2	TRBD2	TGTGCCAGCAGAACGCGGGGGACCACCGGGGAGCTGTTTTTT	CASRTRGTTGELFF
13	.	TRBV5-6	TRBJ1-2	.	TGTGCCAGCAGCTCGCAGGGACCTTCGGGCTACACCTTC	CASSSQGPSGYTF
15	.	TRBV7-8	TRBJ2-5	.	TGTGCCAGCAGGGACCTCGTGGGGTTGGGGGAGACCCAGTACTTC	CASRDLVGLGETQYF
13	.	TRBV10-1	TRBJ2-3	.	TGCGCCAGCAGCCTAGACACCACAGATACGCAGTATTTT	CASSLDTTDTQYF
15	.	TRBV11-2	TRBJ2-3	TRBD2	TGTGCCAGCAGCATAAGACTAGCTAGCACAGATACGCAGTATTTT	CASSIRLASTDTQYF
14	.	TRBV18	TRBJ2-7	TRBD1	TGTGCCAGCTCACCTAGGGACAGAGGAGGCGAGCAGTACTTC	CASSPRDRGGEQYF
14	.	TRBV7-2	TRBJ2-1	.	TGTGCCAGCAGCTTAGCGGGGGGGCTGAATGAGCAGTTCTTC	CASSLAGGLNEQFF
14	once	TRBV11-2	TRBJ2-3	.	TGTGCCAGCAGCTTAGGGTCCAACACAGATACGCAGTATTTT	CASSLGSNTDTQYF
15	.	TRBV2	TRBJ2-2	.	TGTGCCAGCAGTGCTCGTGAATCAGGGGCCGGGGAGCTGTTTTTT	CASSARESGAGELFF
15	.	TRBV11-3	TRBJ2-3	TRBD1	TGTGCCAGCAGCTTATCATCCTACAGGGGGCAGACGCAGTATTTT	CASSLSSYRGQTQYF